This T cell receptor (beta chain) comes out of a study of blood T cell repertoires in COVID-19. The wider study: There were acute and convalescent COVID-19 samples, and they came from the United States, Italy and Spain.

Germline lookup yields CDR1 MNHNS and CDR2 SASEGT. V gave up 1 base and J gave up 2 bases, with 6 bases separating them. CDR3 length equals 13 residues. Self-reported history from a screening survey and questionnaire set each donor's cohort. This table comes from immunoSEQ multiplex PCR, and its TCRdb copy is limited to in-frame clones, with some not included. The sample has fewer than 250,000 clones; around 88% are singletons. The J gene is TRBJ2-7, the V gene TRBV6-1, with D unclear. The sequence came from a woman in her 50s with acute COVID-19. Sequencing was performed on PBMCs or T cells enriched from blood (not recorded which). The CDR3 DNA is TGTGCCAGCAGTGAAGTTCGTGCCTACGAGCAGTACTTC. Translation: CASSEVRAYEQYF.